This T cell receptor beta chain was found in a study of T cells in localized non-small cell lung cancer. Clones were sequenced by immunoSEQ multiplex PCR, and TCRdb holds only the in-frame ones, with some missing. The table includes about 78,000 clones, 80% to 90% detected once. The CDR3 runs 16 residues. Germline loops: CDR1 SGHRS, CDR2 YFSETQ. Trimming removed 0 bases from V and 7 bases from J; junction bases left unmatched: 7. The chain recombines TRBV5-1 with TRBJ2-1; TRBD2 agrees at 10 bases. The TCR sequence derives from a man between 40 and 70 years old with stage I lung adenocarcinoma. The sample consisted of peripheral blood, taken before any cancer treatment. Written as DNA, the CDR3 is TGCGCCAGCAGCTTGGGGGTGACTAGCGGGTATAATGAGCAGTTCTTC. Protein product: CASSLGVTSGYNEQFF. Full variable domain (rest looked up from reference TRBV5-1 and TRBJ2-1): KAGVTQTPRYLIKTRGQQVTLSCSPISGHRSVSWYQQTPGQGLQFLFEYFSETQRNKGNFPGRFSGRQFSNSRSEMNVSTLELGDSALYLCASSLGVTSGYNEQFFGPGTRLTVL.